This entry concerns a single T cell receptor beta chain. As yet, its antigen is unknown. The study sampled nominally healthy donors, though unrecorded immune exposures were likely. These data come from a study of cytomegalovirus exposure and HLA in healthy donors. As for the study in general: Genotyping showed around 80% of over 350 donors falling in the Caucasian-associated ancestry cluster. Notes on the study in general: Researchers counted around 170 TCR beta chains as cytomegalovirus-associated. In a later analysis, a genetic analysis reported fewer productive-TCR N-insertions in an Asian-associated ancestry cluster than the cohort average.

Trimming stripped 1 base from V and 5 bases from J, with 10 bases between. CDR1 KGHSH and CDR2 LQKENI come from the germline V gene. There are 14 residues in the CDR3. The PCR made use of 60 Vbeta and 13 Jbeta primers. TCRdb's table, derived via immunoSEQ multiplex PCR, lists solely in-frame clones and lacks some. The sample includes 210,000 or so clones, about 80% of them seen just once. This TCR came from a woman between 40 and 55 years old in good health and CMV-seronegative. This sequence joins TRBV18 and TRBJ2-3, with D unresolved. Sequencing was done on a sample of PBMCs. CDR3 in DNA: TGTGCCAGCTCACCACTCTCCGCACAAGATACGCAGTATTTT. It yields the protein CASSPLSAQDTQYF.